This entry is about one T cell receptor beta chain. The antigen is unknown. This was a deep-level run. The DNA input per sorted-subset replicate PCR was about 190 ng, corresponding to some 30,000 T cell genomes. Original processing notes: Filtering was not the same, since immunoSEQ gave junction-only sequences without quality scores. Data came from immunoSEQ multiplex PCR; TCRdb stores just in-frame clones and leaves some out. The V and J calls and the clone size are those of that table, but D and trimming were determined from the DNA. Of about 2.3 million clones in the sample, about 92% were seen once. This specimen comes from a study of shared clonotypes between healthy human individuals. Overall study findings and caveats: Compared with clonotypes that all four donors shared, non-shared clonotypes had lower generation probabilities.

Trimming shortened V by 0 bases and J by 2 bases, and 8 bases separated the two germline ends. This CDR3 is 15 amino acids long. Germline CDR1 KGHSH, CDR2 LQKENI. Input material: naive CD4+ T cells from PBMCs. The subset was: CD45RA+ positively selected. This TCR derives from a young man in good health. Some clones in this sample may be carry-over from other donors' samples. The genes are TRBV18 and TRBJ2-1, with D possibly being TRBD2 (6 bases). This CDR3 reads CASSPPGGAYNEQFF. For the CDR3, the DNA is TGTGCCAGCTCACCACCAGGAGGGGCCTACAATGAGCAGTTCTTC.